These T cell receptor beta chains were read from a single sample in a study of T cells in Graves' hyperthyroidism and ophthalmopathy. One entry per CDR3 protein, called by TCRdb with MiXCR from the multiplex PCR reads. Found here are 200,000 to 250,000 distinct CDR3 sequences, 15% to 20% of them singletons; the top ten hold under 65%. Sequenced material: blood. The receptors here all came from a man in his forties or fifties with Graves' hyperthyroidism. Each CDR3 is given with its conserved first and last residue. The D gene is left open where the match is weak. Expanded clones get a size class; other rows say once, few or many, or leave the size out.

j_call,clone_size,v_call,d_call,cdr3_aa,cdr3_nt
TRBJ2-7,-,TRBV20-1,-,CSARRQEHSSYEQYF,TGCAGTGCTCGACGACAGGAGCATAGTTCCTACGAGCAGTACTTC
TRBJ2-7,few,TRBV4-1,TRBD2,CASSQDGGSGQYF,TGCGCCAGCAGCCAAGATGGCGGGAGCGGGCAGTACTTC
TRBJ2-1,-,TRBV4-1,TRBD1,CASSQGSVQGARNEQFF,TGCGCCAGCAGCCAAGGGTCAGTGCAGGGGGCAAGGAATGAGCAGTTCTTC
TRBJ2-5,many,TRBV9,TRBD2,CASSARLGLAGETQYF,TGTGCCAGCAGCGCAAGATTAGGACTAGCGGGAGAGACCCAGTACTTC
TRBJ1-1,many,TRBV20-1,-,CSAGDSGRANTEAFF,TGCAGTGCTGGAGACTCGGGGCGGGCAAACACTGAAGCTTTCTTT
TRBJ2-7,many,TRBV18,TRBD2,CASSPLADSYEQYF,TGTGCCAGCTCACCGCTAGCGGACTCCTACGAGCAGTACTTC
TRBJ2-1,many,TRBV12-5,TRBD2,CASGLVSGRGYNEQFF,TGTGCTAGTGGTTTGGTGAGCGGGAGAGGATACAATGAGCAGTTCTTC
TRBJ2-3,-,TRBV11-2,-,CASSYQGIGTDTQYF,TGTGCCAGCAGCTATCAGGGTATTGGCACTGATACGCAGTATTTT
TRBJ2-7,many,TRBV9,-,CASSPRTLTYEQYF,TGTGCCAGCAGCCCCCGGACACTTACCTACGAGCAGTACTTC
TRBJ2-5,few,TRBV27,TRBD2,CASRGVAGVGETQYF,TGTGCCAGCAGGGGCGTCGCGGGAGTAGGTGAGACCCAGTACTTC
TRBJ2-7,few,TRBV19,-,CARAGIGSYEQYF,TGTGCTCGGGCCGGGATTGGGTCCTACGAGCAGTACTTC
TRBJ1-1,many,TRBV7-9,-,CASRPDRNTEAFF,TGTGCCAGCAGACCAGACAGGAACACTGAAGCTTTCTTT
TRBJ2-1,-,TRBV4-2,TRBD2,CASSQDAGGRAFSSYNEQFF,TGTGCCAGCAGCCAAGATGCTGGCGGGAGGGCCTTCAGTTCCTACAATGAGCAGTTCTTC
TRBJ2-1,many,TRBV2,TRBD2,CASTTSGEQFF,TGTGCCAGCACCACTAGCGGAGAGCAGTTCTTC
TRBJ2-3,many,TRBV5-5,-,CASSLTLGTVVDTQYF,TGTGCCAGCAGCTTAACTTTGGGGACGGTGGTGGATACGCAGTATTTT
TRBJ2-7,many,TRBV6-2/TRBV6-3,TRBD1,CASRTRQGQSSYEQYF,TGTGCCAGCAGAACTCGACAGGGTCAAAGCTCCTACGAGCAGTACTTC
TRBJ2-1,many,TRBV7-8,TRBD2,CASSFSGAGNEQFF,TGTGCCAGCAGCTTTAGCGGGGCCGGCAATGAGCAGTTCTTC
TRBJ1-1,-,TRBV4-1,-,CASSLPLGTEAFF,TGCGCCAGCAGCCTGCCCCTAGGCACTGAAGCTTTCTTT
TRBJ2-1,many,TRBV30,-,CAWTSFNEQFF,TGTGCCTGGACTTCTTTCAATGAGCAGTTCTTC
TRBJ2-7,many,TRBV27,TRBD2,CASSLSGGISFKWNEQYF,TGTGCCAGCAGTTTATCGGGGGGGATCTCCTTCAAATGGAACGAGCAGTACTTC
TRBJ2-3,many,TRBV5-6,TRBD1,CASSLAQPGQRDTQYF,TGTGCCAGCAGCTTGGCTCAACCGGGACAGCGAGATACGCAGTATTTT
TRBJ2-7,few,TRBV9,-,CASSRLRDTSYEQYF,TGTGCCAGCAGCCGCCTTAGGGACACCTCCTACGAGCAGTACTTC
TRBJ2-5,many,TRBV7-6,-,CASSSLTVSGETQYF,TGTGCCAGCAGCTCACTGACAGTGAGCGGGGAGACCCAGTACTTC
TRBJ2-4,few,TRBV29-1,-,CSGDAQGVLQYF,TGCAGCGGGGATGCACAGGGTGTCCTTCAGTACTTC
TRBJ1-1,many,TRBV2,-,CASRGHLMNTEAFF,TGTGCCAGCAGGGGACACCTAATGAACACTGAAGCTTTCTTT
TRBJ2-7,many,TRBV11-2,-,CASSTKDETYEQYF,TGTGCCAGCAGCACCAAGGACGAGACCTACGAGCAGTACTTC
TRBJ2-2,-,TRBV5-4,-,CASSNTKLNTGELFF,TGTGCCAGCAGCAATACTAAGTTGAACACCGGGGAGCTGTTTTTT
TRBJ2-1,many,TRBV2,-,CASSDHGGGNEQFF,TGTGCCAGCAGTGACCATGGGGGCGGGAATGAGCAGTTCTTC
TRBJ2-7,few,TRBV5-4,-,CASSRGGTATSYEQYF,TGTGCCAGCAGCCGGGGGGGGACAGCAACCTCCTACGAGCAGTACTTC
TRBJ1-1,few,TRBV20-1,-,CSARGGARLNTEAFF,TGCAGTGCTAGAGGGGGAGCCAGACTGAACACTGAAGCTTTCTTT
TRBJ1-1,-,TRBV6-2/TRBV6-3,-,CASSYLVAGDSAMNTEAFF,TGTGCCAGCAGTTATTTGGTCGCAGGTGATTCCGCCATGAACACTGAAGCTTTCTTT
TRBJ1-1,many,TRBV2,-,CASSELGAENTEAFF,TGTGCCAGCAGTGAACTGGGGGCTGAGAACACTGAAGCTTTCTTT
TRBJ2-4,few,TRBV7-8,-,CASSPRGGLDIQYF,TGTGCCAGCAGCCCCCGAGGGGGGCTGGACATTCAGTACTTC
TRBJ2-1,-,TRBV28,-,CASLREYSKRDEQFF,TGTGCCAGCCTTAGAGAATACTCGAAGCGGGATGAGCAGTTCTTC
TRBJ1-5,few,TRBV20-1,-,CSASTGTQPQHF,TGCAGTGCTAGCACAGGGACTCAGCCCCAGCATTTT
TRBJ1-1,many,TRBV12-3/TRBV12-4,TRBD1,CASSLGRQGLRAFF,TGTGCCAGCAGTTTAGGCAGACAGGGGTTACGAGCTTTCTTT
TRBJ2-7,many,TRBV20-1,TRBD1,CSALGQNSYEQYF,TGCAGTGCCTTGGGACAGAACTCCTACGAGCAGTACTTC
TRBJ1-2,few,TRBV12-5,TRBD1,CASGLRRVGQGSGNGYTF,TGTGCTAGTGGTTTGAGACGAGTGGGACAGGGTTCCGGTAATGGCTACACCTTC
TRBJ2-3,-,TRBV11-3,TRBD2,CATSQSGDTDTQYF,TGTGCCACCTCTCAGAGCGGGGACACAGATACGCAGTATTTT
TRBJ1-1,many,TRBV5-6,TRBD1,CASSWGTALNTEAFF,TGTGCCAGCAGCTGGGGGACAGCTTTAAACACTGAAGCTTTCTTT
TRBJ1-1,many,TRBV2,TRBD1,CARDRGSGGGTEAFF,TGTGCCAGGGACAGGGGAAGTGGAGGTGGCACTGAAGCTTTCTTT
TRBJ2-6,many,TRBV27,-,CASSFSGANVLTF,TGTGCCAGCAGTTTTTCCGGGGCCAACGTCCTGACTTTC
TRBJ2-7,-,TRBV19,-,CASSMAQGSYEQYF,TGTGCCAGTAGTATGGCGCAGGGTTCCTACGAGCAGTACTTC
TRBJ2-7,many,TRBV18,-,CASSPSRGSGEQYF,TGTGCCAGCTCACCATCCAGGGGTAGTGGAGAGCAGTACTTC